This note documents a single T cell receptor (beta chain) sequence. Its cognate antigen is unknown. It was with a sample-barcoded 5' primer and a J-beta primer mix that a second PCR of about 7 to 12 cycles was run. In TCRdb, the 5' RACE reads were re-called with MiXCR into one record per CDR3 protein. The top ten hold 5% to 7% of the sample, which has over 1,200,000 distinct CDR3 sequences, around 59% seen once. This sample is drawn from a study of blood T cells in healthy people across ages. Study-wide points: Diversity was estimated from one million T cells, and these estimates were considered underestimates.

This CDR3 region has 16 residues. The V gene's germline CDR1 is LGHNA and CDR2 YSLEER. V was pared by 1 base and J by 7 bases, with 7 bases of the junction left unmatched. Healthy Caucasian individuals from Russia aged roughly 6 to 90 were enrolled as donors. For every donor, a draw yielded roughly 9.3 milliliters of peripheral blood. V gene TRBV4-3 combines with J gene TRBJ2-1; 10 nucleotides match TRBD2. Sequencing input: blood. The sequence was obtained from a man aged 18 to 30 in good health. The CDR3 sequence is CASSQGTGLAINEQFF. For the CDR3, the DNA is TGCGCCAGCAGCCAAGGTACGGGACTAGCGATAAATGAGCAGTTCTTC.